The next 16 T cell receptor beta chains were all read from a single sample in a study of regulatory T cells in long-lasting Graves disease. Assembly of TCR beta libraries relied on iRepertoire HTBI primers together with Arm-PCR of CDR3 regions. TCRdb analysed the multiplex PCR reads with MiXCR anew, one entry per CDR3 protein. The data show roughly 560,000 distinct CDR3 sequences, about 16% seen once. This sample's time point: newly diagnosed GD, antithyroid drugs for less than 3 months. PBMC RNA was the source of the TCR library. The sample was also linked to a second study, of T cells in Graves' hyperthyroidism and ophthalmopathy.

The sample in question was peripheral blood mononuclear cells (PBMCs), obtained at new diagnosis, from a patient treated with antithyroid drugs. The receptors shown here come from a woman aged 35-65 years with Graves disease.

The chain combines TRBV5-1 with TRBJ1-2, with 10 bases aligning to TRBD1. V was clipped by 7 bases and J by 8 bases; unmatched bases: 11. This CDR3 spans 14 amino acids. Germline V gene lookup returns CDR1 SGHRS and CDR2 YFSETQ. As DNA, the CDR3 is TGCGCCAGCTCCCTAGGACAGGGGGATGGCGGCTACACCTTC. Protein sequence: CASSLGQGDGGYTF.

Only a few counts were recorded for this clonotype. The CDR3 reads CSVETRGKKTDTQYF. Written as DNA, the CDR3 is TGCAGCGTTGAAACCAGGGGGAAAAAGACAGATACGCAGTATTTT. The chain has TRBV29-1 and TRBJ2-3, with 7 bases matching TRBD1. This CDR3 spans 15 amino acids. Germline assignment: CDR1 SQVTM and CDR2 ANQGSEA. J was trimmed by 3 bases and V by 2 bases; bases with no gene match: 8.

V and J are TRBV11-2 and TRBJ2-1; perhaps TRBD2 as D (6 bases). The CDR3 runs 14 residues. Trimming left V 5 bases short and J 7 bases short, with 15 bases between. Germline V gene sequence: CDR1 SGHAT, CDR2 FQNNGV. CDR3 loop: CASSARSGGNEQFF. In nucleotides, the CDR3 is TGTGCCAGCAGCGCGCGTAGCGGTGGGAATGAGCAGTTCTTC. Supplemented by reference TRBV11-2 and TRBJ2-1, the full variable domain reads EAGVAQSPRYKIIEKRQSVAFWCNPISGHATLYWYQQILGQGPKLLIQFQNNGVVDDSQLPKDRFSAERLKGVDSTLKIQPAKLEDSAVYLCASSARSGGNEQFFGPGTRLTVL.

This clonotype was counted only a few times. V gene TRBV9 combines with J gene TRBJ1-5; weak D call: TRBD1 (6 bases). The germline V gene has CDR1 SGDLS and CDR2 YYNGEE. V gave up 0 bases and J gave up 4 bases, with 11 bases separating them. The CDR3 runs 15 residues. The CDR3 reads CASSVGVGGNQPQHF. DNA for the CDR3: TGTGCCAGCAGCGTAGGAGTAGGGGGAAATCAGCCCCAGCATTTT.

The rearrangement links TRBV6-1 to TRBJ2-5; D is undetermined. The CDR3 consists of 12 residues. Germline V lookup: CDR1 MNHNS, CDR2 SASEGT. V was shortened by 5 bases and J by 1 base, with 5 bases between the two germline ends. Written as DNA, the CDR3 is TGTGCCAGCAGTAACCCCCAAGAGACCCAGTACTTC. Protein: CASSNPQETQYF.

The table lists this clonotype with a few counts. The chain employs TRBV19 and TRBJ2-7; perhaps D is TRBD1 or TRBD2 (5 bases each). V was shortened by 2 bases and J by 1 base, with 12 bases between the two germline ends. The CDR3 covers 15 residues. CDR1 and CDR2 (germline): LNHDA, SQIVND (reference sequence). CDR3 sequence reads: CASSIRLGESYEQYF. The CDR3 region has the DNA TGTGCCAGTAGTATAAGGTTAGGGGAGTCCTACGAGCAGTACTTC.

This clonotype has at least ten counts. The rearrangement links TRBV5-1 to TRBJ1-4; D perhaps matches TRBD1 (5 bases). Trimming took 3 bases from V and 2 from J, leaving 11 bases between them. This CDR3 has 15 amino acids. Germline V lookup: CDR1 SGHRS, CDR2 YFSETQ. CDR3 residues: CASSSGTVTNEKLFF. The CDR3 nucleotides are TGCGCCAGCAGCTCCGGGACTGTGACTAATGAAAAACTGTTTTTT.

This clonotype showed up just once. The chain joins TRBV14 to TRBJ1-2; D unresolved. In germline, CDR1 is SGHDN, CDR2 FVKESK. Trimming cost V 4 bases and J 2 bases, with 14 bases left between them. CDR3 size: 15 residues. The CDR3 DNA reads TGTGCCAGCAGCCCAAGCTACGATCACAACTATGGCTACACCTTC. It codes for CASSPSYDHNYGYTF.

This clonotype was observed at least ten times. V usage is TRBV20-1 and J usage is TRBJ2-7; either TRBD1 or TRBD2 may fit D (5 bases each). From germline, CDR1 is DFQATT and CDR2 SNEGSKA (reference sequence). V was trimmed by 3 bases and J by 6 bases, leaving 18 bases between them. There are 14 residues in the CDR3. The CDR3 spells CSASLTGTPLEQYF. CDR3 in DNA: TGCAGTGCTAGTTTGACCGGGACCCCTCTCGAGCAGTACTTC.

On this clonotype itself: It may be a read error: a sequence one base away is much more abundant. CDR3: CSVRIGRNSPLHF. CDR3 nucleotide sequence: TGCAGCGTCCGGATAGGGAGGAATTCACCCCTCCACTTT. This chain connects TRBV29-1 to TRBJ1-6, with D unclear. Trimming removed 6 bases from V and 7 bases from J, with 13 bases in between. Per germline, CDR1 SQVTM and CDR2 ANQGSEA. This CDR3 region has 13 residues.

The CDR3: CASSTPRDSAWDEQYF. In DNA, the CDR3 is TGTGCCAGCAGCACCCCCCGGGACTCCGCATGGGACGAGCAGTACTTC. This chain connects TRBV7-8 to TRBJ2-7; D possibly corresponds to TRBD2 (6 bases). The CDR3 sequence is 16 residues long. The V end lost 5 bases, the J end lost 5 bases, and 22 bases lay between the germline ends. Germline CDR1 reads SGHVS; CDR2 reads FQNEAQ.

CDR3 region: CASSQDGGNSPLHF. The CDR3 bases are TGTGCCAGCAGCCAAGATGGGGGGAATTCACCCCTCCACTTT. The chain combines TRBV3-1 with TRBJ1-6; TRBD1 might be the D (5 bases). CDR3 length: 14 amino acids. The V end was cut by 0 bases, the J end by 7 bases, with 7 bases between. Germline CDR1 LGHDT, CDR2 YNNKEL (reference sequence). Supplemented by reference TRBV3-1 and TRBJ1-6, the full variable domain reads DTAVSQTPKYLVTQMGNDKSIKCEQNLGHDTMYWYKQDSKKFLKIMFSYNNKELIINETVPNRFSPKSPDKAHLNLHINSLELGDSAVYFCASSQDGGNSPLHFGNGTRLTVT.

This clonotype was seen a handful of times. The chain links TRBV13 to TRBJ2-5; 9 bases fit TRBD2. The CDR3 spans 17 residues. The germline gives CDR1 PRHDT, CDR2 FYEKMQ (reference sequence). V shed 5 bases, J shed 0 bases, and the junction held 10 bases outside the gene matches. The CDR3 region is CASSGPSSGEYQETQYF. The CDR3 DNA is TGTGCCAGCAGCGGGCCTTCTAGCGGGGAGTACCAAGAGACCCAGTACTTC.

In its sample, this clonotype was seen a few times. The chain combines TRBV27 with TRBJ2-6; a possible D gene is TRBD1 (6 bases). V lost 8 bases, J lost 1 base, and 15 bases lay in between. The CDR3 extends over 16 amino acids. CDR1 is MNHEY, CDR2 SMNVEV, per germline (reference sequence). The CDR3 spells CASQRTEPSGANVLTF. In nucleotides, the CDR3 is TGTGCCAGCCAGCGGACAGAGCCGTCTGGGGCCAACGTCCTGACTTTC.

This clonotype was counted many times. The rearrangement links TRBV12-3 or TRBV12-4 to TRBJ1-2; weak D call: TRBD1 (6 bases). The CDR3 is made up of 14 amino acids. V was shortened by 5 bases and J by 5 bases, with 15 bases between the two germline ends. This CDR3 is CASSMWGADYGYTF. The CDR3 region has the DNA TGTGCCAGCAGTATGTGGGGGGCCGATTATGGCTACACCTTC.

There are many counts of this clonotype. The junction departs from the called germline gene at one end, perhaps through a read error. This chain uses TRBV5-4 with TRBJ1-2; TRBD1 might be the D (5 bases). The CDR3 sequence is 11 residues long. The germline CDR1 and CDR2 sequences are SGHNT and YYREEE (reference sequence). The CDR3: CASSLDNGYTF. CDR3 DNA sequence: TGTGCCAGCAGTTTGGACAATGGCTACACCTTC.